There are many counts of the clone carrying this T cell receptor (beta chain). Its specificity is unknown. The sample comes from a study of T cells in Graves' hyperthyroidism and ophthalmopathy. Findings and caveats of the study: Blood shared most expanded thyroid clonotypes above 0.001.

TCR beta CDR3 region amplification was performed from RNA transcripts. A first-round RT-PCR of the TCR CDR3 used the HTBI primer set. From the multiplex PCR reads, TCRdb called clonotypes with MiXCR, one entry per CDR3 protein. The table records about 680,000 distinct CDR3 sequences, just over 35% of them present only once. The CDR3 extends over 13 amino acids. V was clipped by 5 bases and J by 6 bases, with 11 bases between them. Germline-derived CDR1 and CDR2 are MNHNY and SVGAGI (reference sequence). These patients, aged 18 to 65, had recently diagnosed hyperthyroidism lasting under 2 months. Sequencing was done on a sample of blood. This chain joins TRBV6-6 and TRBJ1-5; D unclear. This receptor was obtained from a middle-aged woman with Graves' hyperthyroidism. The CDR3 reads CASSEHLRQPQHF. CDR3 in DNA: TGTGCCAGCAGTGAACATCTCCGTCAGCCCCAGCATTTT.